This TCR beta chain was observed in a study of control samples from healthy donors and cancer patients. Sequencing was performed with immunoSEQ multiplex PCR; in TCRdb, only in-frame clones are kept and a portion is missing. The data show some 130,000 clones, less than 95% seen once. Only one count was recorded for this clone. The sample was blood. This receptor was taken from a man under 40 in good health.

The CDR3 bases are TGTGCCAGTAGTATAAAGGATAACACCGGGGAGCTGTTTTTT. It is translated as CASSIKDNTGELFF. V gene TRBV19 combines with J gene TRBJ2-2; D not certain. V lost 2 bases to trimming and J lost 2 bases, with 6 bases between them. The CDR3 covers 14 residues. The germline CDR1 and CDR2 sequences are LNHDA and SQIVND (reference sequence). Combining the CDR3 with reference TRBV19 and TRBJ2-2 gives the whole variable domain DGGITQSPKYLFRKEGQNVTLSCEQNLNHDAMYWYRQDPGQGLRLIYYSQIVNDFQKGDIAEGYSVSREKKESFPLTVTSAQKNPTAFYLCASSIKDNTGELFFGEGSRLTVL.